Below, 14 T cell receptor beta chains from the same sample are listed, as sequenced in a study of cytomegalovirus exposure and HLA in healthy donors (TCRdb year 2017). The library was made by the immunoSEQ multiplex PCR assay. For the multiplex PCR, a mixture combining 60 forward primers for TCR Vbeta segments and 13 reverse primers for TCR Jbeta segments was used. Entries here come from immuneACCESS through TCRdb and include only in-frame sequences with V and J called. Some clones fail to appear in such tables; in the studies checked, an unresolved V gene covers under half of the shortfall, and the cause of the remainder is unknown. This sample gives about 160,000 clones in total; 75% to 90% of them show up just once. Clones ranked in the top ten supply around 1.3% of the sample. Sequences were obtained from PBMCs. The origin of the receptors is a boy aged 2 to 10 in good health and CMV-seronegative.

The chain joins TRBV6-1 to TRBJ1-1; D may be TRBD1 (6 bases). CDR3 length: 14 residues. Trimming removed 6 bases from V and 2 bases from J, with 13 bases in between. The germline V gene encodes CDR1 MNHNS and CDR2 SASEGT. The CDR3 protein is CASRIGQSNTEAFF. DNA for the CDR3: TGTGCCAGCAGAATTGGACAGTCCAACACTGAAGCTTTCTTT.

The J gene is TRBJ1-2, the V gene TRBV5-5; D remains ambiguous. CDR1 is SGHKS and CDR2 is YYEKEE in the germline V gene (reference sequence). V shed 3 bases and J shed 4 bases, with 10 bases lying between them. The CDR3 is made up of 13 amino acids. CDR3 in amino acids: CASSSRGGYGYTF. In DNA form, the CDR3 reads TGTGCCAGCAGCTCCCGGGGTGGCTATGGCTACACCTTC.

The rearrangement uses TRBV2 and TRBJ2-1; 9 bases match TRBD2. CDR3 length: 16 residues. V lost 6 bases to trimming and J lost 0 bases; unmatched junction nucleotides: 6. Germline-derived CDR1 and CDR2 are SNHLY and FYNNEI. CDR3 nucleotides: TGTGCCAGCAGCCGACTAGCGGAGAGCTCCTACAATGAGCAGTTCTTC. Protein product: CASSRLAESSYNEQFF.

The V and J genes are TRBV6-6 and TRBJ1-3, with no clear D. CDR3 size: 12 residues. V was cut by 11 bases and J by 0 bases, with 8 bases left in between. Germline V lookup: CDR1 MNHNY, CDR2 SVGAGI (reference sequence). The CDR3 spells CAHSDSGNTIYF. CDR3 nucleotides: TGTGCCCACAGTGACTCTGGAAACACCATATATTTT.

This chain links TRBV25-1 with TRBJ1-1; 9 bases line up with TRBD1. From germline, CDR1 is MGHDK and CDR2 SYGVNS. The CDR3 is 14 residues long. Trimming took 4 bases from V and 4 from J; bases not matched to a gene: 4. The CDR3 loop is CASSVGQGITEAFF. CDR3 nucleotide sequence: TGTGCCAGCAGTGTTGGACAGGGGATCACTGAAGCTTTCTTT.

The chain links TRBV4-2 to TRBJ2-7, with 7 positions matching TRBD2. The J segment lost 7 bases and the V segment lost 3 bases, leaving 15 bases of the junction unmatched. The V gene's germline CDR1 is LGHNA and CDR2 YNFKEQ. The CDR3 runs 16 residues. Written as DNA, the CDR3 is TGTGCCAGCAGCCAGGCGCCGACCGGGACTATTAATGAGCAGTACTTC. Encoded protein: CASSQAPTGTINEQYF.

V usage is TRBV29-1 and J usage is TRBJ1-4, with 9 bases identical to TRBD1. With 4 bases clipped from V and 7 bases from J, the junction kept 7 bases outside the gene matches. The CDR3 contains 14 residues. From germline, CDR1 is SQVTM and CDR2 ANQGSEA. As DNA, the CDR3 is TGCAGCGTTGGTACCGGGACAGGGTCTGAAAAACTGTTTTTT. Amino acids: CSVGTGTGSEKLFF.

This clone was seen a few times. CDR3 DNA: TGTGCCAGCATCTCCAGGGGTGGGCCAAACTATGGCTACACCTTC. Amino acid sequence: CASISRGGPNYGYTF. This sequence joins TRBV2 and TRBJ1-2; possibly TRBD1 for D (6 bases). This CDR3 is built from 15 residues. V lost 7 bases and J 2 bases, leaving 17 bases between the germline ends. Germline CDR1 is SNHLY and CDR2 is FYNNEI.

In its sample, this clone was seen a few times. The V gene is TRBV6-5, the J gene TRBJ2-2; D might be TRBD1 (6 bases). Trimming shortened V by 6 bases and J by 2 bases, and 13 bases separated the two germline ends. The germline V gene has CDR1 MNHEY and CDR2 SVGAGI. This CDR3 is 15 amino acids long. The DNA for the CDR3 is TGTGCCAGCAGACGGACAGCCATAAACACCGGGGAGCTGTTTTTT. It specifies CASRRTAINTGELFF.

V is TRBV9 and J is TRBJ1-1; D may be TRBD1 (5 bases). Trimming took 0 bases from V and 6 from J, leaving 9 bases between them. CDR1 is SGDLS and CDR2 is YYNGEE in the germline V gene. The CDR3 has 13 amino acids. The CDR3 reads CASSVGGGAEAFF. The CDR3 DNA is TGTGCCAGCAGCGTAGGGGGGGGAGCTGAAGCTTTCTTT.

This chain uses TRBV5-1 with TRBJ2-1, with 13 nucleotides matching TRBD2. V was clipped by 3 bases and J by 4 bases; unmatched bases: 4. The CDR3 runs 16 residues. Germline CDR1 reads SGHRS; CDR2 reads YFSETQ. The CDR3 loop reads CASSSGTSGEYNEQFF. The CDR3 DNA sequence: TGCGCCAGCAGCTCAGGGACTAGCGGGGAGTACAATGAGCAGTTCTTC.

The V gene is TRBV6-5, the J gene TRBJ1-3; 9 nucleotides match TRBD1. Germline V gene data show CDR1 as MNHEY and CDR2 as SVGAGI. The CDR3 has 15 amino acids. Unmatched junction bases numbered 7, after V lost 5 bases and J lost 5 bases. CDR3 in amino acids: CASSSPTGGRNTIYF. Here the CDR3 DNA reads TGTGCCAGCAGTAGTCCCACAGGGGGCAGAAACACCATATATTTT.

The V gene is TRBV20-1, the J gene TRBJ1-2, with D possibly being TRBD1 (5 bases). Germline V lookup: CDR1 DFQATT, CDR2 SNEGSKA (reference sequence). The CDR3 extends over 11 amino acids. The ends were cut back, 4 bases at V and 8 bases at J, with 11 bases in the middle. CDR3 residues: CSAIGGEGYTF. The CDR3 coding sequence is TGCAGTGCTATCGGGGGAGAAGGCTACACCTTC.

V is TRBV6-6 and J is TRBJ1-5; TRBD1 matches at 11 bases. V shed 5 bases and J 4 bases; nucleotides not matched to a gene: 4. Per germline, CDR1 MNHNY and CDR2 SVGAGI (reference sequence). The CDR3 spans 15 residues. The CDR3 DNA sequence: TGTGCCAGCAGTAACCGGGACAGGGGGAATCAGCCCCAGCATTTT. Amino acid sequence: CASSNRDRGNQPQHF.